This paragraph reports one T cell receptor (beta chain). This clone was observed a single time. The antigen this receptor binds is unknown. No per-base quality is available; no much larger clone lies one base away. The germline V gene (reference sequence) provides CDR1 MNHNY and CDR2 SVGAGI. V is trimmed back by 5 bases and J by 5 bases, and the junction contains 4 bases that no gene match accounts for. The CDR3 covers 15 residues, taking in both the cysteine and the phenylalanine. Just CDR3 DNA is preserved here, 45 bases in frame from base 1. The library was obtained by the immunoSEQ multiplex PCR assay. On the study's bioinformatics: A statistical classification framework was built to diagnose cytomegalovirus status from the catalog of TCR beta chain sequences. Not all clones reach the TCRdb copy of this immuneACCESS table, which keeps in-frame sequences only. Checked studies attribute under half of the gap to unresolved V genes and leave the rest unexplained. That table gives V, J and clone size, and the DNA gave D and trimming. The sample table records 150,000 to 200,000 clones; around nine tenths of these occur just once. 4.2% of the sample belongs to the ten largest clones.

These data belong to a study of cytomegalovirus exposure and HLA in healthy donors (dated by TCRdb to the late 2010s). In the study overall: A later analysis indicated that the 110 or so validation repertoires were generated on the platform also employed for the 600 to 750 repertoires of the first cohort. The study was designed to test whether signatures of past pathogen exposure could be identified by cataloging public T cell receptors. Besides the first cohort of 500 to 700 subjects, a separate validation cohort made up of over 95 different subjects was used. To predict cytomegalovirus infection status, the study brought together high-throughput TCR immunosequencing, statistical association of individual TCRs with disease status, and machine learning.

Overall results and qualifications from the work: All 120 or so repertoires were used to score co-occurrence in the validation cohort in a later analysis, because that analysis had no HLA typing for the cohort. In the study, around 160 TCR beta chains were listed as associated with cytomegalovirus. Three of the identified cytomegalovirus-associated TCR beta chains were confirmed in vitro to be specific for cytomegalovirus antigens. The authors suggested that the approach could potentially be generalized to other disease states and immunological phenotypes. A later analysis found that TCRs clustered in the first cohort also tended to co-occur in the 130 or so validation repertoires, with 90% to 95% of cluster scores above 0. Most TCR sequences were seen in very few donors, while some public TCRs were found in many individuals. The classifier was reported to diagnose cytomegalovirus status with high specificity and sensitivity in both the original and validation cohorts.

The donors were included in the validation cohort of some 120 subjects, a group kept apart from the roughly 670-subject first cohort. The rearranged segments are TRBV6-6 and TRBJ2-1, with 12 junctional bases fitting TRBD2. Sequenced: PBMCs. This TCR was recovered from a man between 18 and 29 years old in good health and CMV-seropositive. The DNA is TGTGCCAGCAGTCCGACTAGCGGGAGCAACAATGAGCAGTTCTTC. The translation is CASSPTSGSNNEQFF.